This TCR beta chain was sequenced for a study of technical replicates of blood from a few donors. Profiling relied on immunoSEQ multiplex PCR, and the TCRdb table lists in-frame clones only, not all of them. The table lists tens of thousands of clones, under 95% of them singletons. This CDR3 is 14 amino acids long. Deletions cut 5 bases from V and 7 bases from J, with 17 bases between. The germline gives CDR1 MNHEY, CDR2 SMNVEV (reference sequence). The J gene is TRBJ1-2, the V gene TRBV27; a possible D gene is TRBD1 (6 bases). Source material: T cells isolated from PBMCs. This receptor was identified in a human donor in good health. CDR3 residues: CASSQLGQLFGYTF. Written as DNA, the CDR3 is TGTGCCAGCAGTCAGCTAGGACAGCTCTTTGGCTACACCTTC.